This T cell receptor (beta chain) was retrieved from a study of blood T cell repertoires in COVID-19. Study-wide background: Some COVID-19 samples were acute and others convalescent; all came from the United States, Italy and Spain.

This CDR3 contains 14 residues. CDR1 is LGHDT, CDR2 YNNKEL, per germline (reference sequence). Trimming at V came to 4 bases and at J to 5 bases, leaving 6 bases not matched to a gene. This clone appeared once. Participant ages covered roughly 18 to 89 years across 20 to 25 US areas. Only in-frame clones appear in the TCRdb table, and some are missing; sequencing was by immunoSEQ multiplex PCR. In the table there are about 170,000 clones, approximately 80% of which are singletons. The sample comprised PBMCs or T cells enriched from blood (not recorded which). The clonotype comes from a man between 45 and 60 years old who had recovered from COVID-19. The J gene is TRBJ2-5, the V gene TRBV3-1 (or the pseudogene TRBV3-2), with 8 nucleotides matching TRBD1. The CDR3 coding sequence is TGTGCCAGCAGCCCCAGACAGGGGAGGGAGACCCAGTACTTC. Translated, it gives CASSPRQGRETQYF.